Following are 10 T cell receptor beta chains from one sample sequenced in a study of memory CD4+ T cells and cytomegalovirus serostatus. Single viable CD3+CD4+CD8-CD45RO+ cells were sorted as the memory CD4+ T cells. Profiling relied on immunoSEQ multiplex PCR, and the TCRdb table lists in-frame clones only, not all of them. The data contain 56,000 or so clones, around 80% of them singletons. Sequenced: memory CD4+ T cells from blood. The origin of the receptors is an adult in good health and CMV-seronegative. Some clones in this sample may be carry-over from other donors' samples.

The chain employs TRBV18 and TRBJ2-7; D not certain. Germline V CDR1 and CDR2: KGHSH, LQKENI. The ends were cut back, 3 bases at V and 5 bases at J, with 8 bases in the middle. CDR3 length: 12 residues. DNA of the CDR3: TGTGCCAGCTCACCGGGCGGCCACGAGCAGTACTTC. It encodes CASSPGGHEQYF.

The rearrangement links TRBV11-2 to TRBJ1-4; TRBD1 is a possible D gene (5 bases). The CDR3 runs 12 residues. V dropped 3 bases and J dropped 8 bases, with 7 bases sitting between them. Germline CDR1 SGHAT, CDR2 FQNNGV. The CDR3 nucleotides read TGTGCCAGCAGCTTTGGGGGGGAAAAACTGTTTTTT. The encoded protein is CASSFGGEKLFF.

The chain couples TRBV28 to TRBJ2-3; TRBD2 matches at 7 bases. The V and J ends lost 6 bases and 5 bases, in that order; junction bases with no gene match: 8. CDR3 size: 14 residues. Germline V CDR1 and CDR2: MDHEN, SYDVKM. The CDR3, as DNA: TGTGCCAGCAGATCTAGCGGAGCGGTAGATACGCAGTATTTT. This codes for CASRSSGAVDTQYF.

The rearrangement joins TRBV7-3 to TRBJ2-2; no reliable D call. Germline V CDR1 and CDR2: SGHTA, FQGTGA. Trimming took 0 bases from V and 5 from J, leaving 10 bases between them. The CDR3 length is 15 residues. The CDR3, as DNA: TGTGCCAGCAGCTTAACACTTCGAGGTACCGGGGAGCTGTTTTTT. Its protein product is CASSLTLRGTGELFF.

This sequence joins TRBV2 and TRBJ2-5, with D unclear. Trimming stripped 5 bases from V and 6 bases from J, with 4 bases between. This CDR3 is built from 10 residues. Germline V gene lookup returns CDR1 SNHLY and CDR2 FYNNEI. In nucleotides, the CDR3 is TGTGCCAGCAGTCTACAGACCCAGTACTTC. As protein: CASSLQTQYF.

The chain uses TRBV28 and TRBJ2-7; D gene ambiguous. Germline-derived CDR1 and CDR2 are MDHEN and SYDVKM. The ends were cut back, 6 bases at V and 0 bases at J, with 12 bases in the middle. The CDR3 has 14 amino acids. The CDR3 sequence: CASSYRTFSYEQYF. The DNA of the CDR3 is TGTGCCAGCAGCTATAGGACGTTCTCCTACGAGCAGTACTTC.

The chain is built from TRBV30 and TRBJ2-1, with a weak D call TRBD2 (7 bases). This CDR3 is 16 amino acids long. CDR1 GTSNPN and CDR2 SVGIG come from the germline V gene (reference sequence). With 2 bases removed from V and 9 bases from J, the gap between germline ends came to 23 bases. The CDR3 sequence is CAWSRRGLRGAGEQFF. The CDR3 DNA is TGTGCCTGGAGTAGGCGGGGACTACGGGGGGCGGGTGAGCAGTTCTTC. Full variable domain (remainder filled in from reference TRBV30 and TRBJ2-1): SQTIHQWPATLVQPVGSPLSLECTVEGTSNPNLYWYRQAAGRGLQLLFYSVGIGQISSEVPQNLSASRPQDRQFILSSKKLLLSDSGFYLCAWSRRGLRGAGEQFFGPGTRLTVL.

The V call is TRBV30, the J call TRBJ2-2; D is possibly TRBD2 (6 bases). The CDR3 has 14 amino acids. Germline V lookup: CDR1 GTSNPN, CDR2 SVGIG (reference sequence). Trimming pared 2 bases from V and 4 bases from J, leaving 11 bases between. The CDR3 region is CAWSPTSITGELFF. The CDR3 DNA reads TGTGCCTGGAGTCCGACTAGTATCACCGGGGAGCTGTTTTTT.

This chain connects TRBV18 to TRBJ2-7, with TRBD1 identical over 7 bases. The germline CDR1 and CDR2 sequences are KGHSH and LQKENI. With V trimmed by 5 bases and J by 0 bases, 10 bases remained unmatched. The CDR3 spans 16 residues. CDR3 coding DNA: TGTGCCAGCTCATCCACACCGGGACAGACCTCCTACGAGCAGTACTTC. It is translated as CASSSTPGQTSYEQYF.

This chain uses TRBV19 with TRBJ1-2, with D perhaps TRBD1 (6 bases). This CDR3 comprises 15 residues. Germline loops: CDR1 LNHDA, CDR2 SQIVND (reference sequence). V shed 5 bases and J shed 8 bases, with 21 bases lying between them. Written as DNA, the CDR3 is TGTGCCAGTAGTCCGTCGGACAGCCGTAATAGCGGCTACACCTTC. This gives the protein CASSPSDSRNSGYTF. Supplemented by reference TRBV19 and TRBJ1-2, the full variable domain reads DGGITQSPKYLFRKEGQNVTLSCEQNLNHDAMYWYRQDPGQGLRLIYYSQIVNDFQKGDIAEGYSVSREKKESFPLTVTSAQKNPTAFYLCASSPSDSRNSGYTFGSGTRLTVV.